This T cell receptor beta chain was retrieved from a study of blood T cell repertoires in COVID-19. Study overall: COVID-19 samples collected from the United States, Italy and Spain covered acute and convalescent phases.

The CDR3 loop spans 12 amino acids. CDR1 and CDR2 (germline): KGHDR, SFDVKD. On this clone itself: The junction differs from germline at one of its ends, possibly a read error.

The protocol was immunoSEQ multiplex PCR, while the TCRdb copy is restricted to in-frame clones and leaves out a portion. The data contain 140,000 to 150,000 clones, about 85% of them singletons. This receptor was identified in a woman between 40 and 50 years old with active or convalescent COVID-19. V usage is TRBV24-1 and J usage is TRBJ1-6; D ambiguous. The sequencing input was peripheral blood. CDR3 sequence reads: CATSSGNSPLHF. The CDR3 DNA sequence: TGTGCAACCAGCAGTGGTAATTCACCCCTCCACTTT.